The 21 T cell receptor beta chains below come from one sample, sequenced in a study of response to subunit inactivated influenza vaccine. TCRdb re-derived calls from the RT-PCR reads in MiXCR, one entry per CDR3 protein. The data hold 450,000 to 500,000 distinct CDR3 sequences, with approximately 9.9% observed a single time. Sample: PBMCs from blood, taken roughly 46 days after vaccination. These receptors all come from a middle-aged man who received an inactivated influenza vaccine.

The rearrangement uses TRBV10-2 and TRBJ1-2; TRBD1 matches at 11 bases. Germline V gene lookup returns CDR1 WSHSY and CDR2 SAAADI. Losses at the gene ends were 7 bases for V and 6 bases for J; bases not matched to a gene: 22. CDR3 size: 19 residues. The CDR3 here is CASKKGGWDRGKYLDGYTF. CDR3 bases: TGCGCCAGCAAAAAAGGGGGATGGGACAGGGGGAAGTATTTGGATGGCTACACCTTC.

In its sample, this clonotype was seen many times. CDR3 sequence: CASRRPGQGVKDTQYF. The CDR3 DNA reads as TGCGCCAGCAGACGACCGGGACAGGGAGTTAAAGATACGCAGTATTTT. This chain connects TRBV5-1 to TRBJ2-3; 9 bases are a match to TRBD1. Trimming removed 5 bases from V and 5 bases from J; junction bases left unmatched: 12. The CDR3 covers 16 residues. Germline V lookup: CDR1 SGHRS, CDR2 YFSETQ. The full variable domain, its missing parts supplied by reference TRBV5-1 and TRBJ2-3, is KAGVTQTPRYLIKTRGQQVTLSCSPISGHRSVSWYQQTPGQGLQFLFEYFSETQRNKGNFPGRFSGRQFSNSRSEMNVSTLELGDSALYLCASRRPGQGVKDTQYFGPGTRLTVL.

The chain uses TRBV19 and TRBJ1-2; 8 bases align to TRBD1. V lost 10 bases, J lost 5 bases, and 6 bases stayed unmatched. From germline, CDR1 is LNHDA and CDR2 SQIVND (reference sequence). The length of the CDR3 is 12 residues. The CDR3 here is CATDRGGYGYTF. The DNA for the CDR3 is TGTGCCACCGACAGGGGTGGGTATGGCTACACCTTC.

The gene calls are TRBV5-1 and TRBJ2-7, with a tentative D call TRBD2 (5 bases). The CDR3 covers 15 residues. Germline-derived CDR1 and CDR2 are SGHRS and YFSETQ. V shed 5 bases and J shed 2 bases, with 17 bases lying between them. This CDR3 is CASSSDIGVPYEQYF. CDR3 in DNA: TGCGCCAGCAGTTCTGACATCGGGGTGCCCTACGAGCAGTACTTC.

The chain recombines TRBV7-2 with TRBJ2-3, with TRBD2 as a possible D gene (6 bases). Germline CDR1 reads SGHTA; CDR2 reads FQGNSA. The CDR3 consists of 17 residues. Trimming shortened V by 6 bases and J by 2 bases, and 21 bases separated the two germline ends. CDR3 amino acids: CASRRRVGGETTDTQYF. In nucleotides, the CDR3 is TGTGCCAGCAGACGTAGGGTCGGAGGGGAGACCACAGATACGCAGTATTTT. Full variable domain (outside the CDR3, taken from reference TRBV7-2 and TRBJ2-3): GAGVSQSPSNKVTEKGKDVELRCDPISGHTALYWYRQSLGQGLEFLIYFQGNSAPDKSGLPSDRFSAERTGGSVSTLTIQRTQQEDSAVYLCASRRRVGGETTDTQYFGPGTRLTVL.

This clonotype has at least ten counts. The genes are TRBV4-3 and TRBJ2-3; the D is unclear. V shed 1 base and J shed 2 bases, with 10 bases lying between them. CDR1 LGHNA and CDR2 YSLEER come from the germline V gene. This CDR3 is 15 amino acids long. CDR3 sequence: CASSQAGHHTDTQYF. The CDR3 DNA is TGCGCCAGCAGCCAAGCTGGGCACCACACAGATACGCAGTATTTT.

The rearrangement joins TRBV5-1 to TRBJ2-7; TRBD1 is a possible D gene (6 bases). The CDR3 spans 16 residues. V dropped 0 bases and J dropped 0 bases, with 13 bases sitting between them. Per the germline V gene, CDR1 is SGHRS and CDR2 is YFSETQ. The DNA of the CDR3 is TGCGCCAGCAGCTTGGGTCCAGGGGTCGACTCCTACGAGCAGTACTTC. Protein: CASSLGPGVDSYEQYF.

The J gene is TRBJ1-5, the V gene TRBV10-3; TRBD1 might be the D (5 bases). The V gene's germline CDR1 is ENHRY and CDR2 SYGVKD. This CDR3 contains 14 residues. V gave up 4 bases and J gave up 3 bases, with 10 bases separating them. CDR3 amino acids: CAISVQGDNQPQHF. The CDR3 nucleotides are TGTGCCATCAGTGTTCAGGGCGACAATCAGCCCCAGCATTTT.

This clonotype was detected many times. This rearrangement joins TRBV29-1 to TRBJ1-1; TRBD1 is a possible D gene (5 bases). Germline CDR1 reads SQVTM; CDR2 reads ANQGSEA. CDR3 length equals 13 residues. Trimming shortened V by 4 bases and J by 6 bases, and 15 bases separated the two germline ends. The CDR3 nucleotides are TGCAGCGTTGGAGGGGAGATGGTGGCTGAAGCTTTCTTT. Its translation is CSVGGEMVAEAFF.

This clonotype was counted ten times or more. This chain uses TRBV20-1 with TRBJ2-2; perhaps TRBD1 as D (5 bases). Germline CDR1 is DFQATT and CDR2 is SNEGSKA (reference sequence). This CDR3 spans 13 amino acids. V was clipped by 3 bases and J by 5 bases, with 10 bases between them. The CDR3 loop reads CSARTERTGELFF. The CDR3 coding sequence is TGCAGTGCTAGGACAGAGCGTACCGGGGAGCTGTTTTTT.

The rearrangement uses TRBV10-3 and TRBJ2-3; D may be TRBD2 (6 bases). V lost 3 bases and J 2 bases, leaving 12 bases between the germline ends. Germline V CDR1 and CDR2: ENHRY, SYGVKD. There are 15 residues in the CDR3. The CDR3 spells CAISDVGTLTDTQYF. CDR3 sequence (DNA): TGTGCCATCAGTGATGTCGGGACTCTCACAGATACGCAGTATTTT.

The genes are TRBV20-1 and TRBJ2-1; D remains unclear. Germline V gene sequence: CDR1 DFQATT, CDR2 SNEGSKA (reference sequence). CDR3 size: 16 residues. Trimming removed 1 base at V and 2 bases at J, with 15 bases between. CDR3 in DNA: TGCAGTGCTAGAGTTAGAGACGGCCGTACCTACAATGAGCAGTTCTTC. This codes for CSARVRDGRTYNEQFF.

This clonotype was seen many times. V gene TRBV12-3 or TRBV12-4 combines with J gene TRBJ1-4; 7 bases are a match to TRBD1. Losses at the gene ends were 5 bases for V and 3 bases for J; bases not matched to a gene: 6. This CDR3 spans 15 amino acids. The CDR3 here is CASSITGAANEKLFF. CDR3 nucleotides: TGTGCCAGCAGTATTACAGGGGCGGCTAATGAAAAACTGTTTTTT.

V and J are TRBV7-6 and TRBJ2-1, with TRBD2 matching 13 bases. The CDR3 totals 17 residues. CDR1 and CDR2 (germline): SGHVS, FNYEAQ. J lost 2 bases, V lost 0 bases, and 1 base had no gene match. CDR3 amino acids: CASSLAGTSGTYNEQFF. The CDR3 nucleotides read TGTGCCAGCAGCTTAGCGGGGACTAGCGGGACCTACAATGAGCAGTTCTTC.

The CDR3 region is CSARGQSGTEAFF. As DNA, the CDR3 is TGCAGTGCTAGGGGACAATCCGGCACTGAAGCTTTCTTT. The chain is built from TRBV20-1 and TRBJ1-1; tentatively, D is TRBD1 (6 bases). This CDR3 spans 13 amino acids. CDR1 and CDR2 (germline): DFQATT, SNEGSKA (reference sequence). V was pared by 3 bases and J by 4 bases, with 12 bases between.

The chain has TRBV7-9 and TRBJ2-7; TRBD1 agrees at 10 bases. The CDR3 consists of 15 residues. CDR1 is SEHNR and CDR2 is FQNEAQ in the germline V gene (reference sequence). After removal of 3 bases from V and 2 bases from J, the junction contained 4 bases not matched to a gene. This CDR3 reads CASSFRDRGPYEQYF. The CDR3 DNA sequence: TGTGCCAGCAGCTTCCGGGACAGGGGTCCCTACGAGCAGTACTTC.

The chain combines TRBV18 with TRBJ1-6, with 9 positions matching TRBD1. Germline CDR1 KGHSH, CDR2 LQKENI. The V and J ends lost 5 bases and 9 bases, in that order; junction bases with no gene match: 8. The CDR3 sequence is 15 residues long. Here the CDR3 reads CASSTEQGASSPLHF. The DNA of the CDR3 is TGTGCCAGCTCAACCGAACAGGGGGCAAGTTCACCCCTCCACTTT. The complete variable domain, with remaining parts taken from reference TRBV18 and TRBJ1-6, reads NAGVMQNPRHLVRRRGQEARLRCSPMKGHSHVYWYRQLPEEGLKFMVYLQKENIIDESGMPKERFSAEFPKEGPSILRIQQVVRGDSAAYFCASSTEQGASSPLHFGNGTRLTVT.

The chain joins TRBV24-1 to TRBJ2-1; a weak D match, TRBD2 (6 bases). Germline V gene lookup returns CDR1 KGHDR and CDR2 SFDVKD. Trimming took 1 base from V and 0 from J, leaving 9 bases between them. The CDR3 covers 16 residues. Here the CDR3 reads CATSDFATSSYNEQFF. DNA of the CDR3: TGTGCCACCAGTGATTTCGCGACTAGCTCCTACAATGAGCAGTTCTTC.

This clonotype was seen a handful of times. This chain connects TRBV20-1 to TRBJ2-5; 10 positions match TRBD1. J was trimmed by 5 bases and V by 6 bases; bases with no gene match: 9. Germline CDR1 reads DFQATT; CDR2 reads SNEGSKA (reference sequence). This CDR3 is 14 amino acids long. The CDR3, as DNA: TGCAGTGCAGAAAAGGACAGGGGGAAGGAGACCCAGTACTTC. It translates to CSAEKDRGKETQYF.

The chain has TRBV4-1 and TRBJ2-3; maybe TRBD2 (7 bases). Looked up from germline, CDR1 is MGHRA and CDR2 is YSYEKL. With 3 bases removed from V and 6 bases from J, the gap between germline ends came to 25 bases. The CDR3 consists of 18 residues. CDR3 sequence (DNA): TGCGCCAGCAGCCAGGACGACCCGGGGGGCGTAAGTGTCGATACGCAGTATTTT. It is translated as CASSQDDPGGVSVDTQYF.

The V and J genes are TRBV27 and TRBJ2-2, with 9 bases aligning to TRBD2. Germline loops: CDR1 MNHEY, CDR2 SMNVEV (reference sequence). V was clipped by 6 bases and J by 4 bases; unmatched bases: 9. The CDR3 consists of 16 residues. CDR3 bases: TGTGCCAGCAGCCCCTTAGCGGGAGTATCCACCGGGGAGCTGTTTTTT. Protein: CASSPLAGVSTGELFF.